The sequence of this T cell receptor (beta chain) was determined in a study of T cells after yellow fever vaccination. Study outcomes and limitations: FACS-sorted repertoires could contain abundant clonotypes contaminating from the bulk population. A limited proportion of clonotypes was detected within both the CD4 and CD8 compartments.

MiXCR, applied by TCRdb to the 5' RACE reads, yields one record per CDR3 protein. Among some 350,000 distinct CDR3 sequences listed, more than 8.5% were seen once. The germline V gene has CDR1 SGHTA and CDR2 FQGNSA. With 5 bases removed from V and 7 bases from J, the gap between germline ends came to 21 bases. The CDR3 runs 15 residues. In the case of this clonotype: What it binds is unknown.

V gene TRBV7-2 combines with J gene TRBJ2-7; D is possibly TRBD1 (6 bases). This TCR derives from a man aged 18 to 35 who received the YFV17D yellow fever vaccine. The sample in question was PBMCs, obtained on the day of the first yellow fever vaccination. CDR3 residues: CASSPEPGAPREQYF. CDR3 sequence (DNA): TGTGCCAGCAGCCCCGAACCAGGGGCCCCCAGGGAGCAGTACTTC.